This T cell receptor beta chain was captured by sequencing in a study of tumor-infiltrating lymphocytes in primary liver carcinoma. Study at large: Stage T1-T3 N0M0 and a size of roughly 4.2 to 11 cm characterized the tumors.

Germline V lookup: CDR1 SGHAT, CDR2 FQNNGV. This CDR3 is 18 amino acids long. The authors took blood RNA from unsorted whole blood and also extracted germline DNA. Prior to surgery, around 3.6 milliliters of peripheral blood were drawn. Study findings and constraints: Top-250-clone fractions were significantly higher in tumors than in blood (p = 0.039). The study found tumor-adjacent and tumor-blood pairs overlapped less than tumor region pairs.

Points on this clonotype: Its antigen is not known. Likely a read error: the CDR3 ends without its conserved phenylalanine or tryptophan.

From 500 to 600 ng of total RNA, TCR beta-specific cDNA was reverse-transcribed using a constant-region primer. Nested multiplex PCR, run for three rounds with slightly modified ARM-PCR, yielded TCR beta libraries. The two initial PCR rounds, around 11 cycles each, used TRBV1-TRBV30 forward and C-beta reverse primers. MiXCR, run by TCRdb on the multiplex PCR reads, gives a single entry per CDR3 protein. This sample has about 330,000 distinct CDR3 sequences; about two thirds occur once, and the top ten carry about 6.5%. The source of this sequence is a man aged 35 to 55 with primary liver carcinoma and hepatitis B virus infection. The chain joins TRBV11-2 to TRBJ2-7; 7 bases map to TRBD1. The sequencing sample was made of peripheral blood. CDR3 DNA: TGTGCCAGCAGCTCCAGGGGGAGTAGGGGGAAAATCTCCTACAAGCAGTACATC. Amino acid sequence: CASSSRGSRGKISYKQYI.